These T cell receptor beta chains were read from a single sample in a study of blood T cell repertoires in COVID-19. TCRdb's copy holds only in-frame clones and misses some; the assay was immunoSEQ multiplex PCR. The sample yields 90,000 to 150,000 clones, roughly nine tenths seen once. Material for sequencing was peripheral blood. These receptors were collected from an older man who had recovered from COVID-19. Each CDR3 is given with its conserved first and last residue. D genes are given only for firm matches. Clone size is not always given. Where it is, it says once, few, many or a class for expanded clones.

J | D | V | size | DNA | CDR3
TRBJ1-5 | - | TRBV5-8 | - | TGTGCCAGCAGCTTGGTCAGGGGTGACAATCAGCCCCAGCATTTT | CASSLVRGDNQPQHF
TRBJ2-1 | TRBD1 | TRBV3-1/TRBV3-2 | few | TGTGCCAGCAGCACTGGACAGGGGAGGATGGATGAGCAGTTCTTC | CASSTGQGRMDEQFF
TRBJ2-2 | - | TRBV11-2 | once | TGTGCCAGCAGCTTTAGGGGTTTCAACACCGGGGAGCTGTTTTTT | CASSFRGFNTGELFF
TRBJ2-7 | - | TRBV6-2/TRBV6-3 | few | TGTGCCAGCAGTTACGGTCCGGTCGGTCGCTACGAGCAGTACTTC | CASSYGPVGRYEQYF
TRBJ2-1 | TRBD1 | TRBV5-1 | - | TGCGCCAGCAGAGGGACAGGGGAGTCGGGTGAGCAGTTCTTC | CASRGTGESGEQFF
TRBJ2-3 | TRBD2 | TRBV7-6 | - | TGTGCCAGCAGCGGGGGAGGGCTAGCCACAGATACGCAGTATTTT | CASSGGGLATDTQYF
TRBJ1-1 | - | TRBV6-5 | once | TGTGCCAGCACCGAGGACAATTCTGGCACTGAAGCTTTCTTT | CASTEDNSGTEAFF
TRBJ2-2 | - | TRBV4-2 | - | TGTGCCAGCAGCCAAGATTGGGGCAGAAACACCGGGGAGCTGTTTTTT | CASSQDWGRNTGELFF
TRBJ2-7 | TRBD2 | TRBV28 | - | TGTGCCAGCAGTTCACTAGCGGTCTCGGACGAGCAGTACTTC | CASSSLAVSDEQYF
TRBJ2-5 | - | TRBV7-9 | - | TGTGCCAGCAGCTTAGCGGGGGGTCAAGAGACCCAGTACTTC | CASSLAGGQETQYF
TRBJ2-5 | TRBD1 | TRBV19 | - | TGTGCCAGTAGTATCCATAGACCGGGACAGGGGGAGACCCAGTACTTC | CASSIHRPGQGETQYF
TRBJ2-4 | - | TRBV5-6 | - | TGTGCCAGCAGCGTCTTAGCCGTAGCCAAAAACATTCAGTACTTC | CASSVLAVAKNIQYF
TRBJ2-3 | TRBD2 | TRBV28 | - | TGTGCCAGCAGTTCCGGGACTAGGACTTGGGGCACAGATACGCAGTATTTT | CASSSGTRTWGTDTQYF
TRBJ2-3 | TRBD2 | TRBV7-6 | - | TGTGCCAGCAGCCTAACGGGGAGCGGCGGGAGGAGAGATACGCAGTATTTT | CASSLTGSGGRRDTQYF
TRBJ2-1 | TRBD2 | TRBV5-4 | once | TGTGCCAGCAGGAACCTCGGGACTAGCGGATACAATGAGCAGTTCTTC | CASRNLGTSGYNEQFF
TRBJ1-3 | - | TRBV5-4 | - | TGTGCCAGCAGCTTGGACAGGGAACCTGGAAACACCATATATTTT | CASSLDREPGNTIYF
TRBJ1-2 | TRBD1 | TRBV3-1/TRBV3-2 | once | TGTGCCAGCAGCCCACAGGGGGACTATGGCTACACCTTC | CASSPQGDYGYTF
TRBJ2-5 | TRBD2 | TRBV28 | - | TGTGCCAGCAGCTCGGCGGGAGATTCGGAGACCCAGTACTTC | CASSSAGDSETQYF
TRBJ2-1 | TRBD2 | TRBV20-1 | - | TGCAGTGCTAGTACACTAGCGGGAGCGTTCTACAATGAGCAGTTCTTC | CSASTLAGAFYNEQFF
TRBJ1-5 | - | TRBV11-2 | - | TGTGCCAGCAGCTTAAATAGGGGTCAGCCCCAGCATTTT | CASSLNRGQPQHF
TRBJ2-6 | TRBD1 | TRBV28 | - | TGTGCCAGCAGTCCAGGGGGCCCTGGGGCCAACGTCCTGACTTTC | CASSPGGPGANVLTF
TRBJ1-2 | TRBD1 | TRBV5-8 | - | TGTGCCAGCAGAAAGACAGGGGGCGCGGAAGGCTACACCTTC | CASRKTGGAEGYTF
TRBJ2-3 | - | TRBV3-1/TRBV3-2 | many | TGTGCCAGCAGCCGAAGCGGGCTTCATACGCAGTATTTT | CASSRSGLHTQYF
TRBJ2-2 | TRBD2 | TRBV5-1 | - | TGCGCCAGCAGCTGGGGACTAGCGGTTAACACCGGGGAGCTGTTTTTT | CASSWGLAVNTGELFF
TRBJ2-1 | TRBD2 | TRBV29-1 | - | TGCAGCGTTGTACGGGAGGTCGACAATGAGCAGTTCTTC | CSVVREVDNEQFF
TRBJ1-2 | - | TRBV6-5 | - | TGTGCCAGCTCGCAGGCCGGGGGCTATGGCTACACCTTC | CASSQAGGYGYTF
TRBJ2-7 | - | TRBV9 | few | TGTGCCAGCGGAGAGGGTGCGGGGGCCGGCGAGCAGTACTTC | CASGEGAGAGEQYF
TRBJ2-2 | TRBD1 | TRBV7-7 | - | TGTGCCAGCAGCCCGAGGACAGGGGGCACCGGGGAGCTGTTTTTT | CASSPRTGGTGELFF
TRBJ2-6 | - | TRBV5-1 | - | TGCGCCAGCAGCTCCGGACACAACTCTGGGGCCAACGTCCTGACTTTC | CASSSGHNSGANVLTF
TRBJ1-1 | TRBD1 | TRBV6-5 | once | TGTGCCAGCAGTTTTCCGGGACAGGGCAAAGCTTTCTTT | CASSFPGQGKAFF
TRBJ2-5 | TRBD1 | TRBV4-1 | - | TGCGCCAGCAGCCTGGGACAGGGTTACCAAGAGACCCAGTACTTC | CASSLGQGYQETQYF
TRBJ2-7 | TRBD2 | TRBV7-2 | few | TGTGCCAGCAGCCTACTAGCGGAGAGCGAGCAGTACTTC | CASSLLAESEQYF
TRBJ1-2 | - | TRBV19 | - | TGTGCCAGTAGTAGTTTTAGGAGCGGCTACACCTTC | CASSSFRSGYTF
TRBJ2-2 | - | TRBV14 | once | TGTGCCAGCAGCCTACGGGGGACTCGCTATTACACCGGGGAGCTGTTTTTT | CASSLRGTRYYTGELFF
TRBJ2-7 | TRBD2 | TRBV7-2 | few | TGTGCCAGCAGCCTACTAGCGGGAGAGCTCGAGCAGTACTTC | CASSLLAGELEQYF
TRBJ1-3 | - | TRBV7-9 | - | TGTGCCAGCAGCTTTCCAGGGAATCCTGGAAACACCATATATTTT | CASSFPGNPGNTIYF
TRBJ1-2 | - | TRBV2 | - | TGTGCCCGAGAGTATGGCTACACCTTC | CAREYGYTF
TRBJ1-5 | - | TRBV18 | few | TGTGCCAGCTCACCCTCACAGGATCAGCCCCAGCATTTT | CASSPSQDQPQHF
TRBJ1-1 | TRBD1 | TRBV27 | - | TGTGCCAGCAGTCTAACAGGGGGATGGACTGAAGCTTTCTTT | CASSLTGGWTEAFF
TRBJ2-2 | - | TRBV19 | - | TGTGCCAGTACCCGATACTACGACACCGGGGAGCTGTTTTTT | CASTRYYDTGELFF
TRBJ2-3 | TRBD2 | TRBV5-1 | - | TGCGCCAGCAGCTTAGGACTAGCGGGGGGGTCGAGGGATACGCAGTATTTT | CASSLGLAGGSRDTQYF
TRBJ2-1 | TRBD2 | TRBV10-2 | - | TGCGCCAGCAGTGAGAGCGGGAGGGCAACCAATGAGCAGTTCTTC | CASSESGRATNEQFF